This TCR beta chain was sequenced in a study of control samples from healthy donors and cancer patients. Profiling relied on immunoSEQ multiplex PCR, and the TCRdb table lists in-frame clones only, not all of them. This sample has about 81,000 clones, with 90% to 95% found just once. V lost 5 bases to trimming and J lost 3 bases; unmatched junction nucleotides: 6. Germline loops: CDR1 MNHEY, CDR2 SMNVEV (reference sequence). The CDR3 covers 14 residues. The receptor's source is a woman aged 18-29 years in good health. This chain uses TRBV27 with TRBJ1-1; 7 nucleotides align to TRBD1. The sequenced sample consisted of blood. CDR3: CASSQTGFHTEAFF. CDR3 bases: TGTGCCAGCAGTCAGACAGGGTTCCACACTGAAGCTTTCTTT.